The 21 T cell receptor beta chains listed next were all sequenced from one sample in a study of T cells in Graves' hyperthyroidism and ophthalmopathy. From RNA transcripts, TCR beta CDR3 regions were amplified. With the HTBI primer set, the TCR CDR3 went through a first round of RT-PCR. TCRdb itself ran the multiplex PCR reads through MiXCR, one entry per CDR3 protein. Of around 290,000 distinct CDR3 sequences listed, about an eighth are singletons. Sample: blood. All receptors come from a woman in her 30s with Graves' hyperthyroidism that later progressed to Graves' ophthalmopathy.

This clonotype was seen ten or more times. The chain links TRBV6-1 to TRBJ2-5, with a tentative D call TRBD1 (5 bases). CDR1 and CDR2 from the germline V gene are MNHNS and SASEGT. The CDR3 is 13 amino acids. V lost 6 bases and J 5 bases, leaving 13 bases between the germline ends. The CDR3 sequence is CASRLTVPETQYF. The CDR3 DNA reads TGTGCCAGCAGACTGACAGTACCGGAGACCCAGTACTTC.

This clonotype was found many times. The V gene is TRBV20-1, the J gene TRBJ2-5; maybe TRBD2 (5 bases). Germline-derived CDR1 and CDR2 are DFQATT and SNEGSKA (reference sequence). Trimming cost V 7 bases and J 1 base, with 10 bases left between them. The CDR3 covers 12 residues. The CDR3 sequence: CSGAGAQETQYF. The CDR3 region has the DNA TGCAGTGGGGCGGGTGCCCAAGAGACCCAGTACTTC.

The rearrangement joins TRBV19 to TRBJ2-1; the match to TRBD1 covers 7 bases. The CDR3 runs to 17 residues. The V gene end was trimmed by 5 bases and the J gene end by 7 bases; junction bases not matched to a gene: 17. CDR1 LNHDA and CDR2 SQIVND come from the germline V gene (reference sequence). The CDR3 sequence: CASSWGSGDRVSNEQFF. The CDR3 DNA follows: TGTGCCAGTAGTTGGGGAAGTGGAGACAGGGTGTCAAATGAGCAGTTCTTC.

This chain uses TRBV27 with TRBJ2-7; D may be TRBD2 (5 bases). This CDR3 comprises 15 residues. Germline CDR1 MNHEY, CDR2 SMNVEV (reference sequence). Trimming left V 7 bases short and J 6 bases short, with 22 bases between. In DNA form, the CDR3 reads TGTGCCAGCATGAACACTGGAGGTCTTCCCTCCGAGCAGTACTTC. Amino acids: CASMNTGGLPSEQYF.

This clonotype came up many times. The rearrangement uses TRBV7-9 and TRBJ2-2; 10 bases agree with TRBD1. This CDR3 comprises 16 residues. Germline V gives CDR1 SEHNR, CDR2 FQNEAQ (reference sequence). The trim removed 5 bases at V and 3 bases at J, leaving 6 bases unmatched. The CDR3 bases are TGTGCCAGCAGCCACACTGGACAGGGGGACACCGGGGAGCTGTTTTTT. This sequence encodes CASSHTGQGDTGELFF. The whole variable domain, filled in from reference TRBV7-9 and TRBJ2-2, reads DTGVSQNPRHKITKRGQNVTFRCDPISEHNRLYWYRQTLGQGPEFLTYFQNEAQLEKSRLLSDRFSAERPKGSFSTLEIQRTEQGDSAMYLCASSHTGQGDTGELFFGEGSRLTVL.

This clonotype was recorded many times. V and J are TRBV4-2 and TRBJ2-5; 10 nucleotides line up with TRBD1. The germline V gene encodes CDR1 LGHNA and CDR2 YNFKEQ. The CDR3 covers 17 residues. Germline trimming cut 2 bases from V and 8 bases from J; bases unmatched to any gene: 14. The CDR3 sequence is CASSQSLGTGEEKTQYF. The CDR3 bases are TGTGCCAGCAGCCAATCACTTGGGACAGGGGAGGAAAAAACCCAGTACTTC.

This clonotype was observed at least ten times. J is TRBJ2-1 and V is TRBV20-1; TRBD2 matches at 11 bases. The J segment lost 5 bases and the V segment lost 0 bases, leaving 12 bases of the junction unmatched. Germline V gene lookup returns CDR1 DFQATT and CDR2 SNEGSKA (reference sequence). The CDR3 has 18 residues. DNA for the CDR3: TGCAGTGCTAGAGACCCCCTAGCGGGGGGCTTAGGGGACAATGAGCAGTTCTTC. Encoded protein: CSARDPLAGGLGDNEQFF.

As concerns this clonotype: A much larger clone lies one base from this, so it may be a read error. The chain joins TRBV30 to TRBJ2-7, with 9 positions matching TRBD1. This CDR3 region has 16 residues. After removal of 1 base from V and 4 bases from J, the junction contained 11 bases not matched to a gene. The germline CDR1 and CDR2 sequences are GTSNPN and SVGIG (reference sequence). This chain's CDR3 is CAWSDRGRNSPYEQYF. DNA of the CDR3: TGTGCCTGGAGTGACAGGGGGCGAAACTCCCCTTACGAGCAGTACTTC.

This clonotype was observed a few times. The chain recombines TRBV5-6 with TRBJ2-7; D assignment may be TRBD1 or TRBD2 (5 bases each). The V gene's germline CDR1 is SGHDT and CDR2 YYEEEE. V was shortened by 1 base and J by 6 bases, with 14 bases between the two germline ends. This CDR3 is 14 amino acids long. CDR3 DNA: TGTGCCAGCAGCTTGTTTGGGGGAGTCGGCGAGCAGTACTTC. Its protein product is CASSLFGGVGEQYF. Full variable domain (missing parts from reference TRBV5-6 and TRBJ2-7): DAGVTQSPTHLIKTRGQQVTLRCSPKSGHDTVSWYQQALGQGPQFIFQYYEEEERQRGNFPDRFSGHQFPNYSSELNVNALLLGDSALYLCASSLFGGVGEQYFGPGTRLTVT.

V usage is TRBV28 and J usage is TRBJ1-2; D is ambiguous. The CDR3 covers 12 residues. Per germline, CDR1 MDHEN and CDR2 SYDVKM. Trimming cost V 3 bases and J 6 bases, with 8 bases left between them. CDR3 nucleotides: TGTGCCAGCAGTTTGTACCCGAATGGCTACACCTTC. It specifies CASSLYPNGYTF.

This clonotype was counted a few times. This chain links TRBV20-1 with TRBJ2-3, with D perhaps matching TRBD2 (5 bases). Germline CDR1 DFQATT, CDR2 SNEGSKA (reference sequence). This CDR3 contains 13 residues. The V end was cut by 5 bases, the J end by 0 bases, with 9 bases between. The CDR3 DNA is TGCAGTGCTCGTGGGGAGAGCACAGATACGCAGTATTTT. Translating gives CSARGESTDTQYF.

There are many counts of this clonotype. CDR3 loop: CASSRDPQSTDTQYF. Written as DNA, the CDR3 is TGTGCCAGCAGCCGCGACCCACAGAGCACAGATACGCAGTATTTT. V and J are TRBV3-1 and TRBJ2-3; D gene ambiguous. CDR3 size: 15 residues. V lost 4 bases to trimming and J lost 0 bases, with 11 bases between them. Germline V CDR1 and CDR2: LGHDT, YNNKEL (reference sequence).

The chain has TRBV18 and TRBJ2-5; D unresolved. CDR3 length equals 14 residues. V lost 1 base and J 6 bases, leaving 12 bases between the germline ends. CDR1 is KGHSH and CDR2 is LQKENI in the germline V gene. The CDR3 bases are TGTGCCAGCTCACCACTTGATCTGCGAAAGACCCAGTACTTC. Translating gives CASSPLDLRKTQYF.

The chain couples TRBV29-1 to TRBJ1-4; D is ambiguous. The germline CDR1 and CDR2 sequences are SQVTM and ANQGSEA. The CDR3 is 11 residues long. Trimming cost V 3 bases and J 8 bases, with 7 bases left between them. CDR3 in DNA: TGCAGCGTTGAGGTGGGGGAAAAACTGTTTTTT. Translating it yields CSVEVGEKLFF.

This clonotype was counted between two and nine times. The chain recombines TRBV20-1 with TRBJ1-4; D is unresolved. CDR1 DFQATT and CDR2 SNEGSKA come from the germline V gene (reference sequence). The V gene lost 0 bases and the J gene lost 5 bases, with 19 bases spanning the gap. This CDR3 has 17 residues. CDR3 sequence: CSARDRAANAPNEKLFF. As DNA, the CDR3 is TGCAGTGCTAGAGATCGGGCAGCCAACGCGCCCAATGAAAAACTGTTTTTT.

Details on this clonotype: A much larger clone lies a single base off, so this may be a read error. The rearrangement links TRBV10-3 to TRBJ2-7; the match to TRBD1 covers 9 bases. CDR1 and CDR2 from the germline V gene are ENHRY and SYGVKD. V lost 5 bases to trimming and J lost 2 bases; unmatched junction nucleotides: 13. This CDR3 region has 17 residues. The CDR3 is CAISYWVGTGRTYEQYF. The CDR3 nucleotides read TGTGCCATCAGTTATTGGGTCGGGACAGGGAGGACCTACGAGCAGTACTTC.

The chain combines TRBV6-5 with TRBJ2-7, with D perhaps matching TRBD1 (5 bases). The CDR3 runs to 12 residues. V lost 3 bases, J lost 6 bases, and 9 bases lay in between. CDR1 and CDR2 from the germline V gene are MNHEY and SVGAGI. The CDR3 DNA is TGTGCCAGCAGTTATTTCCAGGGCGAGCAGTACTTC. Translating gives CASSYFQGEQYF.

This clonotype was observed many times. The chain joins TRBV12-3 or TRBV12-4 to TRBJ1-2, with D tentatively TRBD1 (5 bases). V shed 6 bases and J shed 8 bases, with 19 bases lying between them. This CDR3 is built from 14 residues. CDR3 coding DNA: TGTGCCAGCAGGTTCTCCGGGACGCCGGGAGGCTACACCTTC. Translating gives CASRFSGTPGGYTF.

This clonotype was recorded at least ten times. Compared with germline, one end of the junction differs, possibly owing to a read error. The gene calls are TRBV7-7 and TRBJ2-7; D remains unclear. Germline V CDR1 and CDR2: SSHAT, FNYEAQ (reference sequence). The CDR3 sequence is 13 residues long. For the CDR3, the DNA is TGTGCTAGCAGCTTAGGCATGGCCGACGAGCAGTACTTC. It translates to CASSLGMADEQYF.

This clonotype came up a few times. The chain recombines TRBV20-1 with TRBJ2-7; TRBD1 agrees at 9 bases. This CDR3 spans 14 amino acids. V dropped 0 bases and J dropped 2; count of bases not matched to a gene: 2. In germline, CDR1 is DFQATT, CDR2 SNEGSKA (reference sequence). CDR3 DNA: TGCAGTGCTAGAGATACAGGGGGCCCCTACGAGCAGTACTTC. As protein: CSARDTGGPYEQYF.

The chain carries TRBV4-2 and TRBJ1-2; D gene ambiguous. The ends were cut back, 1 base at V and 3 bases at J, with 15 bases in the middle. The CDR3 has 16 residues. Germline CDR1 and CDR2: LGHNA and YNFKEQ. CDR3 in amino acids: CASSQGTGSSDYGYTF. CDR3 DNA: TGTGCCAGCAGCCAAGGTACGGGATCTAGCGACTATGGCTACACCTTC.